The 15 T cell receptor beta chains given below trace back to one sample, sequenced in a study of blood T cell repertoires in COVID-19. TCRdb's copy holds only in-frame clones and misses some; the assay was immunoSEQ multiplex PCR. The sample records 200,000 to 250,000 clones, 83% being singletons. Sequenced material: PBMCs or T cells enriched from blood (not recorded which). These TCRs come from a woman aged 50 to 60 who had been exposed to COVID-19.

V is TRBV14 and J is TRBJ2-7; D gene unclear. The V gene's germline CDR1 is SGHDN and CDR2 FVKESK. V dropped 0 bases and J dropped 6 bases, with 6 bases sitting between them. This CDR3 comprises 12 residues. The DNA for the CDR3 is TGTGCCAGCAGCCAAGATCGGGTCGAGCAGTACTTC. This translates into CASSQDRVEQYF. The full variable domain, rest sourced from reference TRBV14 and TRBJ2-7, is EAGVTQFPSHSVIEKGQTVTLRCDPISGHDNLYWYRRVMGKEIKFLLHFVKESKQDESGMPNNRFLAERTGGTYSTLKVQPAELEDSGVYFCASSQDRVEQYFGPGTRLTVT.

The V gene is TRBV28, the J gene TRBJ1-2, with a tentative D call TRBD1 (6 bases). Germline lookup yields CDR1 MDHEN and CDR2 SYDVKM. The CDR3 runs 14 residues. With 2 bases removed from V and 2 bases from J, the gap between germline ends came to 9 bases. The CDR3 sequence is CASSLTGKNYGYTF. CDR3 bases: TGTGCCAGCAGTTTAACAGGGAAGAACTATGGCTACACCTTC.

The chain employs TRBV6-2 or TRBV6-3 and TRBJ2-2; a weak D match, TRBD2 (7 bases). Trimming stripped 2 bases from V and 5 bases from J, with 12 bases between. This CDR3 comprises 15 residues. Germline lookup yields CDR1 MNHEY and CDR2 SVGEGT. As DNA, the CDR3 is TGTGCCAGCAGTTACGGAGGGGGAGGGACCGGGGAGCTGTTTTTT. Its protein is CASSYGGGGTGELFF.

The rearrangement joins TRBV12-3 or TRBV12-4 to TRBJ2-7; possible D gene TRBD1, 5 bases. Trimming took 0 bases from V and 7 from J, leaving 10 bases between them. The CDR3 is 13 amino acids. This CDR3 is CASSLAPPGEQYF. The CDR3 DNA follows: TGTGCCAGCAGTTTAGCCCCCCCAGGGGAGCAGTACTTC.

The chain is built from TRBV5-6 and TRBJ2-7; TRBD2 matches 8 bases. The germline V gene has CDR1 SGHDT and CDR2 YYEEEE. V shed 3 bases, J shed 2 bases, and the junction held 7 bases outside the gene matches. CDR3 length equals 15 residues. CDR3 nucleotide sequence: TGTGCCAGCAGCTGGCGGGAGGCCGTAACCTACGAGCAGTACTTC. Its translation is CASSWREAVTYEQYF.

The chain joins TRBV28 to TRBJ2-3; a weak D match, TRBD1 (5 bases). Deletions cut 5 bases from V and 7 bases from J, with 10 bases between. This CDR3 spans 12 amino acids. The germline V gene has CDR1 MDHEN and CDR2 SYDVKM. For the CDR3, the DNA is TGTGCCAGCAGTATACGACAGCATACGCAGTATTTT. Encoded protein: CASSIRQHTQYF.

This sequence joins TRBV11-2 and TRBJ1-1, with D perhaps TRBD1 (6 bases). V lost 2 bases to trimming and J lost 0 bases, with 19 bases between them. This CDR3 comprises 18 residues. The germline gives CDR1 SGHAT, CDR2 FQNNGV. The CDR3 DNA follows: TGTGCCAGCAGCTTACGATGGGGAGGGGGTATTATGAACACTGAAGCTTTCTTT. Amino acids: CASSLRWGGGIMNTEAFF.

This chain links TRBV27 with TRBJ2-1, with 7 bases aligning to TRBD2. Looked up from germline, CDR1 is MNHEY and CDR2 is SMNVEV (reference sequence). J lost 4 bases, V lost 7 bases, and 7 bases had no gene match. The CDR3 is made up of 14 amino acids. CDR3 residues: CASKRLASYNEQFF. The CDR3 DNA sequence: TGTGCCAGCAAGAGACTAGCCTCGTACAATGAGCAGTTCTTC.

The V gene is TRBV5-4, the J gene TRBJ2-1; 7 positions agree with TRBD2. The CDR3 totals 14 residues. Germline-derived CDR1 and CDR2 are SGHNT and YYREEE (reference sequence). Losses at the gene ends were 0 bases for V and 7 bases for J; bases not matched to a gene: 4. The CDR3 loop is CASSLVGEGNEQFF. In DNA, the CDR3 is TGTGCCAGCAGCTTGGTAGGGGAGGGGAATGAGCAGTTCTTC. The full variable domain, with the rest looked up from reference TRBV5-4 and TRBJ2-1, is ETGVTQSPTHLIKTRGQQVTLRCSSQSGHNTVSWYQQALGQGPQFIFQYYREEENGRGNFPPRFSGLQFPNYSSELNVNALELDDSALYLCASSLVGEGNEQFFGPGTRLTVL.

The J gene is TRBJ1-2, the V gene TRBV12-5; TRBD1 matches at 9 bases. The CDR3 length is 17 residues. J lost 7 bases, V lost 2 bases, and 14 bases had no gene match. The germline V gene has CDR1 LGHNT and CDR2 FRNRAP. The CDR3 coding sequence is TGTGCTAGTGGTTTGTTTCCATCAGGGACAGGGATGGGTGGCTACACCTTC. Amino acid sequence: CASGLFPSGTGMGGYTF.

The J gene is TRBJ2-1, the V gene TRBV6-2 or TRBV6-3, with TRBD1 identical over 9 bases. Unmatched junction bases numbered 13, after V lost 6 bases and J lost 4 bases. Germline CDR1 and CDR2: MNHEY and SVGEGT. The CDR3 consists of 17 residues. The CDR3, as DNA: TGTGCCAGCAGCTCCAGAGTTGGGACAGGGAGTTACAATGAGCAGTTCTTC. Its protein product is CASSSRVGTGSYNEQFF.

The rearrangement uses TRBV27 and TRBJ1-5; no reliable D call. The CDR3 has 14 residues. Germline CDR1 reads MNHEY; CDR2 reads SMNVEV (reference sequence). V was trimmed by 5 bases and J by 0 bases, leaving 8 bases between them. The CDR3 region is CASSRGSSNQPQHF. The DNA of the CDR3 is TGTGCCAGCAGTCGCGGTAGTAGCAATCAGCCCCAGCATTTT.

To note about this clone: Other nucleotide sequences from this sample produce the same CDR3. This chain uses TRBV7-8 with TRBJ1-1; D is unclear. This CDR3 has 12 residues. Trimming cost V 5 bases and J 1 base, with 5 bases left between them. CDR1 and CDR2 (germline): SGHVS, FQNEAQ. This CDR3 reads CASSLQNTEAFF. The CDR3 bases are TGTGCCAGCAGCCTCCAGAACACTGAAGCTTTCTTT.

V and J are TRBV5-1 and TRBJ1-5; D may be TRBD1 (6 bases). The V end was cut by 0 bases, the J end by 2 bases, with 9 bases between. This CDR3 region has 15 residues. Per the germline V gene, CDR1 is SGHRS and CDR2 is YFSETQ. CDR3 sequence reads: CASSLAGVGNQPQHF. The CDR3 DNA follows: TGCGCCAGCAGCTTGGCAGGGGTTGGCAATCAGCCCCAGCATTTT.

V is TRBV9 and J is TRBJ1-1, with a tentative D call TRBD1 (6 bases). There are 15 residues in the CDR3. V lost 0 bases and J 1 base, leaving 10 bases between the germline ends. The germline V gene has CDR1 SGDLS and CDR2 YYNGEE. The CDR3 DNA reads as TGTGCCAGCAGCGTAGAGGACAGTTCGAACACTGAAGCTTTCTTT. Its protein product is CASSVEDSSNTEAFF.